This is a list of T cell receptor beta chains from one sample in a study of blood T cell repertoires in COVID-19. Sequencing was performed with immunoSEQ multiplex PCR; in TCRdb, only in-frame clones are kept and a portion is missing. Of 150,000 to 250,000 clones detected, about four fifths appear once; the ten largest clones hold nearly 6%. The sample comprised peripheral blood. The origin of the receptors is a woman aged 40 to 50 with COVID-19, enrolled during active disease. The CDR3 runs from the conserved cysteine through the conserved F or W. The D gene is left open where the match is weak. Size is omitted from some rows. Given values are once, few, many or a class for expanded clones.

D: TRBD2; size: once; V: TRBV7-2; J: TRBJ2-2; CDR3: CASSSGLAATGELFF; DNA: TGTGCCAGCAGCTCGGGACTAGCGGCGACCGGGGAGCTGTTTTTT
D: -; size: -; V: TRBV5-1; J: TRBJ1-2; CDR3: CASRRQENNYGYTF; DNA: TGCGCCAGCAGAAGACAGGAAAATAACTATGGCTACACCTTC
D: -; size: once; V: TRBV3-1/TRBV3-2; J: TRBJ2-7; CDR3: CASSQGPRGYEQYF; DNA: TGTGCCAGCAGCCAAGGGCCACGAGGCTACGAGCAGTACTTC
D: TRBD1; size: -; V: TRBV3-1/TRBV3-2; J: TRBJ2-7; CDR3: CASSQLPYVGTGNHEQYF; DNA: TGTGCCAGCAGCCAATTACCTTACGTCGGGACAGGGAACCACGAGCAGTACTTC
D: TRBD1; size: -; V: TRBV5-1; J: TRBJ1-2; CDR3: CASSLDRGSYGYTF; DNA: TGCGCCAGCAGCTTGGACAGGGGCTCCTATGGCTACACCTTC
D: TRBD1; size: -; V: TRBV2; J: TRBJ2-1; CDR3: CARRDSSYNEQFF; DNA: TGTGCCCGCCGGGACAGCTCCTACAATGAGCAGTTCTTC
D: -; size: -; V: TRBV30; J: TRBJ1-2; CDR3: CAWSAGAQGYTF; DNA: TGTGCCTGGAGCGCAGGGGCGCAAGGCTACACCTTC
D: -; size: once; V: TRBV6-6; J: TRBJ2-7; CDR3: CASRWGGEQYF; DNA: TGTGCCAGCAGATGGGGAGGCGAGCAGTACTTC
D: -; size: -; V: TRBV3-1/TRBV3-2; J: TRBJ2-2; CDR3: CASSNRGYTGELFF; DNA: TGTGCCAGCAGTAACCGGGGGTACACCGGGGAGCTGTTTTTT
D: -; size: -; V: TRBV3-1/TRBV3-2; J: TRBJ1-5; CDR3: CASSPSGVTNQPQHF; DNA: TGTGCCAGCAGCCCTTCGGGGGTTACCAATCAGCCCCAGCATTTT
D: TRBD1; size: many; V: TRBV5-1; J: TRBJ1-1; CDR3: CASSVETGFNTEAFF; DNA: TGCGCCAGCAGCGTCGAGACAGGGTTCAACACTGAAGCTTTCTTT
D: TRBD1; size: -; V: TRBV7-9; J: TRBJ2-1; CDR3: CASSPRTGSNEQFF; DNA: TGTGCCAGCAGCCCCCGGACAGGGTCCAATGAGCAGTTCTTC
D: -; size: few; V: TRBV12-1; J: TRBJ1-5; CDR3: CASSFEGDDSNQPQHF; DNA: TGTGCCAGCAGCTTTGAAGGAGATGATAGCAATCAGCCCCAGCATTTT
D: -; size: -; V: TRBV12-3/TRBV12-4; J: TRBJ2-7; CDR3: CASSTLDEQYF; DNA: TGTGCCAGCAGTACTTTAGACGAGCAGTACTTC
D: TRBD2; size: -; V: TRBV10-2; J: TRBJ2-1; CDR3: CASSSLAGGVNNEQFF; DNA: TGCGCCAGCAGTTCCCTAGCGGGGGGCGTCAACAATGAGCAGTTCTTC
D: TRBD1; size: -; V: TRBV5-1; J: TRBJ2-7; CDR3: CASSLGQGSEQYF; DNA: TGCGCCAGCAGCTTGGGACAGGGCAGCGAGCAGTACTTC
D: -; size: -; V: TRBV5-1; J: TRBJ1-6; CDR3: CASSLTPPYNSPLHF; DNA: TGCGCCAGCAGCTTGACTCCTCCCTATAATTCACCCCTCCACTTT
D: TRBD1; size: few; V: TRBV9; J: TRBJ1-1; CDR3: CASSYGDSTEAFF; DNA: TGTGCCAGCAGCTATGGGGACAGCACTGAAGCTTTCTTT
D: -; size: -; V: TRBV24-1; J: TRBJ2-3; CDR3: CATSDHLASEDTQYF; DNA: TGTGCCACCAGTGACCATCTAGCGTCCGAGGATACGCAGTATTTT
D: TRBD2; size: -; V: TRBV20-1; J: TRBJ2-1; CDR3: CSASVASGGVQQFF; DNA: TGCAGTGCTAGTGTAGCTAGCGGGGGGGTTCAGCAGTTCTTC
D: -; size: -; V: TRBV2; J: TRBJ2-3; CDR3: CASSSLAGATDTQYF; DNA: TGTGCCAGCTCCTCTCTCGCCGGAGCCACAGATACGCAGTATTTT
D: -; size: -; V: TRBV10-1; J: TRBJ2-2; CDR3: CATQKEYRSNTGELFF; DNA: TGCGCCACCCAAAAAGAATATCGGTCGAACACCGGGGAGCTGTTTTTT
D: TRBD2; size: -; V: TRBV5-1; J: TRBJ2-2; CDR3: CASSLAASGSWTGELFF; DNA: TGCGCCAGCAGCTTGGCGGCTAGCGGGAGTTGGACCGGGGAGCTGTTTTTT
D: TRBD1; size: -; V: TRBV27; J: TRBJ1-4; CDR3: CASTTSGTGEKLFF; DNA: TGTGCCAGCACCACTTCCGGGACAGGGGAAAAACTGTTTTTT
D: TRBD1; size: -; V: TRBV18; J: TRBJ1-1; CDR3: CASSPKTGLSNTEAFF; DNA: TGTGCCAGCTCACCAAAGACAGGGTTGAGTAACACTGAAGCTTTCTTT
D: -; size: -; V: TRBV11-3; J: TRBJ2-1; CDR3: CASPHEQFF; DNA: TGTGCCAGCCCTCATGAGCAGTTCTTC
D: TRBD1; size: -; V: TRBV7-9; J: TRBJ1-5; CDR3: CASSPGQDNQPQHF; DNA: TGTGCCAGCAGTCCGGGACAGGACAATCAGCCCCAGCATTTT
D: TRBD1; size: -; V: TRBV4-2; J: TRBJ1-1; CDR3: CASSQELIGTEGTTEAFF; DNA: TGTGCCAGCAGCCAGGAATTGATAGGGACAGAGGGGACGACTGAAGCTTTCTTT
D: -; size: -; V: TRBV25-1; J: TRBJ1-3; CDR3: CASSEFYITGSSGNTIYF; DNA: TGTGCCAGCAGTGAATTCTACATAACGGGGAGCTCTGGAAACACCATATATTTT
D: TRBD1; size: -; V: TRBV18; J: TRBJ1-3; CDR3: CASSPGTDRAGNTIYF; DNA: TGTGCCAGCTCACCAGGGACCGACAGGGCTGGAAACACCATATATTTT
D: -; size: -; V: TRBV5-4; J: TRBJ1-2; CDR3: CASSTGRGQGYTF; DNA: TGTGCCAGCAGCACGGGCCGGGGTCAGGGCTACACCTTC